This is a list of T cell receptor beta chains from one sample in a study of blood T cell repertoires in COVID-19. This table comes from immunoSEQ multiplex PCR, and its TCRdb copy is limited to in-frame clones, with some not included. The sample lists more than 25,000 clones; approximately 87% were seen once. The sample taken for sequencing was peripheral blood. The receptors were gathered from a human donor with active COVID-19. The donor label of this sample is uncertain. CDR3s include the opening cysteine and the closing phenylalanine or tryptophan. Each record gives: clone size, J gene, V gene, D gene, CDR3 DNA, CDR3 protein. The D gene is left open where the match is weak. The listing skips clone size in some rows; elsewhere it reads once, few, many or a size class.

>-|TRBJ2-4|TRBV7-2|-
TGTGCCAGCAGCCCCGGCGGGCGAGCCAAAAACATTCAGTACTTC
CASSPGGRAKNIQYF
>-|TRBJ1-2|TRBV28|-
TGTGCCAGCAGACTTACAGGTTCCTATGGCTACACCTTC
CASRLTGSYGYTF
>-|TRBJ2-1|TRBV7-3|-
TGTGCCAGCAGCTTAAGTTGGGGGGACAATGAGCAGTTCTTC
CASSLSWGDNEQFF
>-|TRBJ2-7|TRBV18|-
TGTGCCAGCTCCACTCAGGGCAGGGCCGAGCAGTACTTC
CASSTQGRAEQYF
>-|TRBJ2-5|TRBV29-1|TRBD1
TGCAGCGTTGCCCCTCAGGGGGCCCCAGGGGAAGAGACCCAGTACTTC
CSVAPQGAPGEETQYF
>-|TRBJ2-1|TRBV4-1|TRBD2
TGCGCCAGCAGCCATGTCGGACTAGCGGGAGGGCCCTACAATGAGCAGTTCTTC
CASSHVGLAGGPYNEQFF
>-|TRBJ2-3|TRBV5-1|-
TGCGCCAGCAGCTCTTTCGGAGGGCAACCTACAGATACGCAGTATTTT
CASSSFGGQPTDTQYF
>few|TRBJ1-2|TRBV3-1/TRBV3-2|TRBD1
TGTGCCAGCAGCCCCCGGGACAGGGCTAGTGGCTACACCTTC
CASSPRDRASGYTF
>-|TRBJ2-1|TRBV19|TRBD2
TGTGCCAGTAGCCGTAGCGGGAGCTCCTACAATGAGCAGTTCTTC
CASSRSGSSYNEQFF
>-|TRBJ2-1|TRBV11-3|TRBD2
TGTGCCAGCAGCCTGAGGGAGGGTAGCGGGAGCGATGAGCAGTTCTTC
CASSLREGSGSDEQFF
>-|TRBJ2-1|TRBV7-3|-
TGTGCCAGCAGCTCCCGGGGAGGTAATGAGCAGTTCTTC
CASSSRGGNEQFF
>-|TRBJ2-7|TRBV14|-
TGTGCCAGCAGCCAGGCTGGACAGTACGAGCAGTACTTC
CASSQAGQYEQYF
>-|TRBJ2-1|TRBV11-3|TRBD2
TGTGCCAGCAGCTTAGGACTAGCGGGAGGGCAGCAGTTCTTC
CASSLGLAGGQQFF
>-|TRBJ2-7|TRBV11-2|-
TGTGCCAGCAGCTTTGGCGGGGGCGCAGCCTACGAGCAGTACTTC
CASSFGGGAAYEQYF
>-|TRBJ2-3|TRBV30|TRBD2
TGTGCCTGGAGGTATACTAGCGGGGGACTCTATAGCACAGATACGCAGTATTTT
CAWRYTSGGLYSTDTQYF
>few|TRBJ2-7|TRBV7-2|-
TGTGCCAGCAGCTTAGGCGGGGCGAGCTCCTACGAGCAGTACTTC
CASSLGGASSYEQYF
>-|TRBJ1-2|TRBV9|-
TGTGCCAGCAGCGTAGGTGTACTGAACTATGGCTACACCTTC
CASSVGVLNYGYTF
>-|TRBJ2-3|TRBV6-5|TRBD2
TGTGCCAGTCCGTGGACTAGCGGGGGGGCAGATACGCAGTATTTT
CASPWTSGGADTQYF
>once|TRBJ1-1|TRBV6-5|-
TGTGCCAGCAGCTTCGACAGAATTGCTTTCTTT
CASSFDRIAFF
>-|TRBJ2-7|TRBV4-3|TRBD2
TGCGCCAGCAGCCAAGATTGGCTAGCGGGAGGGTCCTACGAGCAGTACTTC
CASSQDWLAGGSYEQYF
>-|TRBJ2-3|TRBV24-1|TRBD2
TGTGCCACCAGAGGGCTAGCGGGCACAGATACGCAGTATTTT
CATRGLAGTDTQYF
>-|TRBJ2-2|TRBV27|TRBD2
TGTGCCAGCAGCTTGGAAATCGCGGGACTAGGGGTCCCCGGGGAGCTGTTTTTT
CASSLEIAGLGVPGELFF
>-|TRBJ2-1|TRBV12-5|-
TGTGCTAGTGGTTTAACCCGGACAGACTCCTACAATGAGCAGTTCTTC
CASGLTRTDSYNEQFF
>-|TRBJ1-1|TRBV3-1/TRBV3-2|-
TGTGCCACCACATTTCCTGGGAACACTGAAGCTTTCTTT
CATTFPGNTEAFF
>-|TRBJ2-2|TRBV5-8|-
TGTGCCAGCAGCCCCGGCGAGGCCGGGGAGCTGTTTTTT
CASSPGEAGELFF
>-|TRBJ2-5|TRBV7-9|-
TGTGCCAGCAGCTGGTTAGCGGATGGGGAGACCCAGTACTTC
CASSWLADGETQYF
>-|TRBJ2-1|TRBV6-5|-
TGTGCCAGCGCGTGGTACAATGAGCAGTTCTTC
CASAWYNEQFF
>-|TRBJ1-2|TRBV24-1|-
TGTGCCACCAGTGATTTCGGAGTCAAATCTAACTATGGCTACACCTTC
CATSDFGVKSNYGYTF
>medium-sized|TRBJ2-7|TRBV4-2|TRBD2
TGTGCCAGCAGCCCGGGACTAGCGGAGTCCTACGAGCAGTACTTC
CASSPGLAESYEQYF
>few|TRBJ1-5|TRBV30|TRBD1
TGTGCCTGGAGTGCACAGGGGAATCAGCCCCAGCATTTT
CAWSAQGNQPQHF
>-|TRBJ1-2|TRBV19|-
TGTGCCAGTAGTATAGGAACAGGGACCTATGGCTACACCTTC
CASSIGTGTYGYTF
>-|TRBJ1-4|TRBV3-1/TRBV3-2|-
TGTGCCAGCAGCCTGGGAGGAATGGAGGAAAAACTGTTTTTT
CASSLGGMEEKLFF
>-|TRBJ2-2|TRBV5-1|-
TGCGCCAGCAGCTTGGACGGGGCGAACACCGGGGAGCTGTTTTTT
CASSLDGANTGELFF
>-|TRBJ2-7|TRBV7-9|TRBD2
TGTGCCAGCAGCTTAGTCGGCGGGAGGGCCGTCGGCGAGCAGTACTTC
CASSLVGGRAVGEQYF
>-|TRBJ2-7|TRBV6-5|-
TGTGCCAGCACCCCCTGGGACCCGGGGGTCTACGAGCAGTACTTC
CASTPWDPGVYEQYF
>-|TRBJ1-6|TRBV4-1|TRBD1
TGCGCCAGCAGCCAACAACAGGGGGTTAATTCACCCCTCCACTTT
CASSQQQGVNSPLHF
>-|TRBJ2-7|TRBV9|TRBD1
TGTGCCAGCAGCGTAGTTCCACAGGGGCACCCCTACGAGCAGTACTTC
CASSVVPQGHPYEQYF
>-|TRBJ2-3|TRBV4-3|-
TGCGCCAGCAGCCAAGATCTAACAGGAACTAGCACAGATACGCAGTATTTT
CASSQDLTGTSTDTQYF
>-|TRBJ1-2|TRBV6-1|-
TGTGCCAGCAGTGAAGCGTCTCAAGCGAACTATGGCTACACCTTC
CASSEASQANYGYTF
>-|TRBJ2-7|TRBV29-1|TRBD2
TGCAGCGTGGGGTCTAGCGGGAGCTACGAGCAGTACTTC
CSVGSSGSYEQYF
>few|TRBJ1-1|TRBV11-3|TRBD1
TGTGCCAGCAGCTTAGCAGGGGGCCTGGGGAACACTGAAGCTTTCTTT
CASSLAGGLGNTEAFF
>-|TRBJ2-3|TRBV5-1|-
TGCGCCAGCAGCTTGACAGGGCCCCACACAGATACGCAGTATTTT
CASSLTGPHTDTQYF
>-|TRBJ2-3|TRBV28|-
TGTGCCAGCAGTCACCGGGACATAGGCACAGATACGCAGTATTTT
CASSHRDIGTDTQYF
>few|TRBJ2-2|TRBV11-3|-
TGTGCCAGCAGCTTCCCTAGTGGTACCGGGGAGCTGTTTTTT
CASSFPSGTGELFF
>-|TRBJ2-2|TRBV29-1|TRBD2
TGCAGCGTTGCGGGGGGGCCGGGGAACACCGGGGAGCTGTTTTTT
CSVAGGPGNTGELFF
>-|TRBJ2-1|TRBV18|-
TGTGCCAGCTCACTATGGAGCTCCTACAATGAGCAGTTCTTC
CASSLWSSYNEQFF
>-|TRBJ2-1|TRBV6-2/TRBV6-3|TRBD2
TGTGCCAGCAGTTCCAGCGGGATACGTAATGAGCAGTTCTTC
CASSSSGIRNEQFF
>-|TRBJ2-7|TRBV4-3|TRBD1
TGCGCCAGCAGCCAAGAAGGCCAGGGACAGGGGCCCTACGAGCAGTACTTC
CASSQEGQGQGPYEQYF